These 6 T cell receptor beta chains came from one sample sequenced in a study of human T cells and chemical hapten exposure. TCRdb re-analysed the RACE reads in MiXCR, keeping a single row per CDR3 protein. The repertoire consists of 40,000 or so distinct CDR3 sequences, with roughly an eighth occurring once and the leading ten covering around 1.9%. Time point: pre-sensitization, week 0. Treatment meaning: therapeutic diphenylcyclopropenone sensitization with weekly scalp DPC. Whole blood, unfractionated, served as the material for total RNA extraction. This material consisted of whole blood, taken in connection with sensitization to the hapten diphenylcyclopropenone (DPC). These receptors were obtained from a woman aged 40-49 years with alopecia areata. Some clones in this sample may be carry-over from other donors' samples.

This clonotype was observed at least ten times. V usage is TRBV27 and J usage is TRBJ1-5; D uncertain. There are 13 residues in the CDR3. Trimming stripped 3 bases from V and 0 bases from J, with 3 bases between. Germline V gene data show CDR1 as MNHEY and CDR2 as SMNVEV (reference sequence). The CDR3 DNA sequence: TGTGCCAGCAGTTTCTCTAGCAATCAGCCCCAGCATTTT. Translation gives CASSFSSNQPQHF.

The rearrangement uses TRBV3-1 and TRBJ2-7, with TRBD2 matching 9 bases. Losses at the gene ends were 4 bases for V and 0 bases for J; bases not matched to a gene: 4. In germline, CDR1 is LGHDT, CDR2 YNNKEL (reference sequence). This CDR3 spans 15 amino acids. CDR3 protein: CASSPPGLASYEQYF. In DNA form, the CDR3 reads TGTGCCAGCAGCCCACCGGGACTAGCCTCCTACGAGCAGTACTTC.

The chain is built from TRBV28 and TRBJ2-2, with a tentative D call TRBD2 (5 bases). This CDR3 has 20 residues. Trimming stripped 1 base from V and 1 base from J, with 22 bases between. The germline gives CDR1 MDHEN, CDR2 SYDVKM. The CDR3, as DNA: TGTGCCAGCAGTTTATTCCCCTTATTGGCTGGGAGAGGGAACACCGGGGAGCTGTTTTTT. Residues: CASSLFPLLAGRGNTGELFF.

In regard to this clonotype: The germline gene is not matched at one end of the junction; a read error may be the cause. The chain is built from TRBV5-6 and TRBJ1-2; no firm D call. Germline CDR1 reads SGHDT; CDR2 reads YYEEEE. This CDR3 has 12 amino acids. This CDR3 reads CVSSLGGNGYTF. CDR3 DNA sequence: TGTGTCAGCAGCTTGGGCGGGAATGGCTACACCTTC.

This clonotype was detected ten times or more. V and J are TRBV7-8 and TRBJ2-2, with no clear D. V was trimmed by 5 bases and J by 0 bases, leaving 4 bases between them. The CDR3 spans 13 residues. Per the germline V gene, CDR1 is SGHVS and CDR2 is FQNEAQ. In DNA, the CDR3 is TGTGCCAGCAGCCAATCGAACACCGGGGAGCTGTTTTTT. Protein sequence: CASSQSNTGELFF.

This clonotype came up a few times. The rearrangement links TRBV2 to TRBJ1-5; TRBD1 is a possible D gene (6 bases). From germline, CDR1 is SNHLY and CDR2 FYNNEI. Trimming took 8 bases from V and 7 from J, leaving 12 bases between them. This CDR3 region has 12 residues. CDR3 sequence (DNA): TGTGCCAGCGAGGGGGGCAGCCAGCCCCAGCATTTT. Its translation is CASEGGSQPQHF.